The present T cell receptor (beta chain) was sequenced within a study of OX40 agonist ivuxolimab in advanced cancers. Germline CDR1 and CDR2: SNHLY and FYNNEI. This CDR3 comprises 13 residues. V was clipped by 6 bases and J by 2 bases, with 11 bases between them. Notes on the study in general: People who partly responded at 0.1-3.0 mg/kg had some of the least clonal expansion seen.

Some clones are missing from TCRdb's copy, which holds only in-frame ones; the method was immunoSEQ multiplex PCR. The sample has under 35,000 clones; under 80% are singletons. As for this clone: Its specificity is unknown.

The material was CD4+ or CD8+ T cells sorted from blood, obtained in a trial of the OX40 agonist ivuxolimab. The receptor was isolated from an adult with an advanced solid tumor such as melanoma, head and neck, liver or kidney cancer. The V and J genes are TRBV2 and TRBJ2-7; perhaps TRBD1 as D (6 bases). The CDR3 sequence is CASRDSNTYEQYF. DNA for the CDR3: TGTGCCAGCAGGGACAGCAATACCTACGAGCAGTACTTC.